This TCR beta chain was recorded in a study of blood T cell repertoires in COVID-19. Study details: Donors in the United States, Italy and Spain gave samples during acute or convalescent COVID-19. Sources were T cells, B-cell-depleted T cells, or PBMCs; the material itself was cDNA or gDNA.

In the original analysis: Counts of nucleated cells, estimated from reference gene primer amplification, were obtained. Sequenced by immunoSEQ multiplex PCR; TCRdb stores in-frame clones only, minus some. That table furnishes V, J and clone size, whereas the DNA furnished D and trimming. The data contain around 230,000 clones, 65% to 85% of them singletons. CDR1 SGDLS and CDR2 YYNGEE come from the germline V gene. This CDR3 comprises 13 residues. The V and J ends lost 4 bases and 8 bases respectively, with 15 bases between them. The chain joins TRBV9 to TRBJ1-2; D uncertain. The source of this sequence is a woman between 50 and 59 years old with acute or convalescent COVID-19. The sample consisted of peripheral blood. CDR3 amino acids: CASSSFVSWGYTF. CDR3 nucleotides: TGTGCCAGCAGCTCCTTCGTTAGTTGGGGCTACACCTTC.